This T cell receptor beta chain came from a study of human T cells and chemical hapten exposure. Study summary: Variability of per-sample TCR yields stemmed mainly from small differences in pooled library volume.

This clonotype was observed many times. No antigen is known for it. Attachment of unique molecular identifiers to individual cDNA molecules was performed in the library. In the original analysis: TCR counts had a median of approximately 96,000 per sample and spanned about 23,224 to 750,000. TCRdb redid the calling of the 5' RACE reads with MiXCR, one entry per CDR3 protein. What appears here as the V and J calls and clone size reflects TCRdb's work, not the paper's. The table includes approximately 140,000 distinct CDR3 sequences, roughly 4% detected once. Notes on the study in general: DPC sensitization did not alter TCRs above 1 in 1000 frequency.

The length of the CDR3 is 14 residues. CDR1 is DFQATT and CDR2 is SNEGSKA in the germline V gene (reference sequence). The trim removed 2 bases at V and 7 bases at J, leaving 7 bases unmatched. Sequencing started from total RNA isolated from unfractionated whole blood. This receptor was taken from a female donor in good health. The V call is TRBV20-1, the J call TRBJ2-7; 11 nucleotides agree with TRBD1. CDR3 sequence (DNA): TGCAGTGCTAGATTCGGACAGGGGGCCGGGGAGCAGTACTTC. Translating it yields CSARFGQGAGEQYF.